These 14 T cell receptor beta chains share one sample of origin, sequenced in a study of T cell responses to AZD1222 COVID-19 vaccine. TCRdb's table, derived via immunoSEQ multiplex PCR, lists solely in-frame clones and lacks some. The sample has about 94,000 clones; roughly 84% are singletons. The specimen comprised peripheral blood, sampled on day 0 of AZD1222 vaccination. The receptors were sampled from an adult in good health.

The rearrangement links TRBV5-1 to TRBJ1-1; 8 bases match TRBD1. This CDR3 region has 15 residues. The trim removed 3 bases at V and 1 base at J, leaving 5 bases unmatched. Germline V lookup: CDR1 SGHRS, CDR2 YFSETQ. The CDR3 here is CASSSVGTGNTEAFF. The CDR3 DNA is TGCGCCAGCAGCTCCGTAGGGACAGGGAACACTGAAGCTTTCTTT.

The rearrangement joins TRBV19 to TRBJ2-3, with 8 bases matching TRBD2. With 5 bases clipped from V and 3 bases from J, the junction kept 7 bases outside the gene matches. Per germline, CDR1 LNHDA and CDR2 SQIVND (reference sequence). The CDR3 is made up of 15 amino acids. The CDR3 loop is CASSPTTSVTDTQYF. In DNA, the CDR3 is TGTGCCAGTAGTCCTACGACTAGCGTGACAGATACGCAGTATTTT.

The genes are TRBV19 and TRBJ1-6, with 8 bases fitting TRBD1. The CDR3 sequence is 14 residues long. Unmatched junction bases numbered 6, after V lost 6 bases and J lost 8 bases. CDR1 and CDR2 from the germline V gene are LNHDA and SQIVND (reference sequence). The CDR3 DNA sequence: TGTGCCAGTAGGGTCGGACAGGGAGATTCACCCCTCCACTTT. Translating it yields CASRVGQGDSPLHF. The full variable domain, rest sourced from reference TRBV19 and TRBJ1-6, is DGGITQSPKYLFRKEGQNVTLSCEQNLNHDAMYWYRQDPGQGLRLIYYSQIVNDFQKGDIAEGYSVSREKKESFPLTVTSAQKNPTAFYLCASRVGQGDSPLHFGNGTRLTVT.

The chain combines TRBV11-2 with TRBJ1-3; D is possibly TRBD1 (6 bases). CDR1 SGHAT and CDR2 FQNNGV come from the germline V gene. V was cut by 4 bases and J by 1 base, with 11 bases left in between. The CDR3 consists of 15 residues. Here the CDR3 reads CASSSQGMSGNTIYF. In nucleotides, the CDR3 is TGTGCCAGCAGCTCACAGGGAATGTCTGGAAACACCATATATTTT. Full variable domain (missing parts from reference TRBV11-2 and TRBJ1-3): EAGVAQSPRYKIIEKRQSVAFWCNPISGHATLYWYQQILGQGPKLLIQFQNNGVVDDSQLPKDRFSAERLKGVDSTLKIQPAKLEDSAVYLCASSSQGMSGNTIYFGEGSWLTVV.

CDR3 coding DNA: TGTGCTAGTGGTTTTCACGGGGGCTCCCTCTCCTACGAGCAGTACTTC. Its translation: CASGFHGGSLSYEQYF. This chain links TRBV12-5 with TRBJ2-7; either TRBD1 or TRBD2 may fit D (6 bases each). Germline CDR1 reads LGHNT; CDR2 reads FRNRAP. The CDR3 has 16 residues. Trimming removed 3 bases from V and 0 bases from J, with 15 bases in between.

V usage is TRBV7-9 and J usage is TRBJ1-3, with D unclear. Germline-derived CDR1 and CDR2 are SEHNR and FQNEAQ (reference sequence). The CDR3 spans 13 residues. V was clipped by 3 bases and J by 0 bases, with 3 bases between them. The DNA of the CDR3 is TGTGCCAGCAGCTTGAACTCTGGAAACACCATATATTTT. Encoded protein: CASSLNSGNTIYF.

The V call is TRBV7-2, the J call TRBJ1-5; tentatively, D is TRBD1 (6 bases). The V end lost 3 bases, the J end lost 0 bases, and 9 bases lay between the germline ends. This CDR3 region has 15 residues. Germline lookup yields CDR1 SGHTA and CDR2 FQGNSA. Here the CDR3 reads CASSFGQNSNQPQHF. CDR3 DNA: TGTGCCAGCAGCTTCGGACAGAATAGCAATCAGCCCCAGCATTTT.

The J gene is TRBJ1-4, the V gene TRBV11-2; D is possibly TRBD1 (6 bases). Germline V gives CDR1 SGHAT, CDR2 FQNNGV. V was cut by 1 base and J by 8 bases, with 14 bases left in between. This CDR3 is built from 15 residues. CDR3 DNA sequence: TGTGCCAGCAGCTTAGTGGGGAGGGGGGAAGAAAAACTGTTTTTT. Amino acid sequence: CASSLVGRGEEKLFF.

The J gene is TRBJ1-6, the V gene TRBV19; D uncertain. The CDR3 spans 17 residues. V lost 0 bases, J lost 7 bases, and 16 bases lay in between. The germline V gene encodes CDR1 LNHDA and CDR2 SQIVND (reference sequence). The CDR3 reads CASSIELYRPQNSPLHF. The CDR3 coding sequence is TGTGCCAGTAGTATAGAGCTATACCGGCCGCAAAATTCACCCCTCCACTTT.

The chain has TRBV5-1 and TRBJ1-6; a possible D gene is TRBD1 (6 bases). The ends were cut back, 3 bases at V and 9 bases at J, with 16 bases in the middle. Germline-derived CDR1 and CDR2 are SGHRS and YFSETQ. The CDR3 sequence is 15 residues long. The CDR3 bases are TGCGCCAGCAGCTCAGACAGGTATGGGGGTTCACCCCTCCACTTT. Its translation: CASSSDRYGGSPLHF.

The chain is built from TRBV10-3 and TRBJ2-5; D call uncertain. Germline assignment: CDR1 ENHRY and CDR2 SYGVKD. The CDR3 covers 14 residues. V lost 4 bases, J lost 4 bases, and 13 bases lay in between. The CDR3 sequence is CAISGPPRGETQYF. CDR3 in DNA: TGTGCCATCAGTGGACCCCCCCGAGGAGAGACCCAGTACTTC.

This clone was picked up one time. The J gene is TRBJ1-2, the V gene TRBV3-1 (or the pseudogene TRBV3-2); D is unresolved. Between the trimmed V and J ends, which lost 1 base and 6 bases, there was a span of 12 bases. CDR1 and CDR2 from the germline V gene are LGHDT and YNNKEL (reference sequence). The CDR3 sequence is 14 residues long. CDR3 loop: CASSQAAQAHGYTF. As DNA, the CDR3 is TGTGCCAGCAGCCAAGCCGCGCAGGCCCATGGCTACACCTTC.

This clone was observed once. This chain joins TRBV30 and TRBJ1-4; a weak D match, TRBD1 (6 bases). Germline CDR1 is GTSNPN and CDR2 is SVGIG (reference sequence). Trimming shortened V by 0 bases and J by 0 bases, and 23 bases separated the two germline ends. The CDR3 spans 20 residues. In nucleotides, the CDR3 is TGTGCCTGGAGTGTACGTCTGGGGGCGAACTCACGAACAACTAATGAAAAACTGTTTTTT. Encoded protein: CAWSVRLGANSRTTNEKLFF.

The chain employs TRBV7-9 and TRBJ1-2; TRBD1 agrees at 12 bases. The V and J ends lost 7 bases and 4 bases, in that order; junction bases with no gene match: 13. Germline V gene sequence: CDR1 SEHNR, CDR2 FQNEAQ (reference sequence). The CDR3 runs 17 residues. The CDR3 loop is CASTSRGTGGAGYGYTF. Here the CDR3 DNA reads TGTGCCAGCACCTCAAGAGGGACAGGGGGCGCCGGCTATGGCTACACCTTC.